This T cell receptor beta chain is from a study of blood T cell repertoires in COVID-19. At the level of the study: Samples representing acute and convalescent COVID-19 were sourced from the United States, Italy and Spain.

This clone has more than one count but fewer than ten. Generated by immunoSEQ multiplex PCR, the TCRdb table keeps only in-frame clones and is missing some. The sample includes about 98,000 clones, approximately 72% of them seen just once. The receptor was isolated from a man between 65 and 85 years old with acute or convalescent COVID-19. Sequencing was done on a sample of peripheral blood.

The CDR3 nucleotides read TGTGCCAGCAGTCCCAAAGGACTAAACTACAATGAGCAGTTCTTC. This encodes CASSPKGLNYNEQFF. This chain joins TRBV6-4 and TRBJ2-1; D might be TRBD2 (6 bases). With 5 bases removed from V and 3 bases from J, the gap between germline ends came to 14 bases. CDR1 MRHNA and CDR2 SNTAGT come from the germline V gene. The CDR3 has 15 residues.